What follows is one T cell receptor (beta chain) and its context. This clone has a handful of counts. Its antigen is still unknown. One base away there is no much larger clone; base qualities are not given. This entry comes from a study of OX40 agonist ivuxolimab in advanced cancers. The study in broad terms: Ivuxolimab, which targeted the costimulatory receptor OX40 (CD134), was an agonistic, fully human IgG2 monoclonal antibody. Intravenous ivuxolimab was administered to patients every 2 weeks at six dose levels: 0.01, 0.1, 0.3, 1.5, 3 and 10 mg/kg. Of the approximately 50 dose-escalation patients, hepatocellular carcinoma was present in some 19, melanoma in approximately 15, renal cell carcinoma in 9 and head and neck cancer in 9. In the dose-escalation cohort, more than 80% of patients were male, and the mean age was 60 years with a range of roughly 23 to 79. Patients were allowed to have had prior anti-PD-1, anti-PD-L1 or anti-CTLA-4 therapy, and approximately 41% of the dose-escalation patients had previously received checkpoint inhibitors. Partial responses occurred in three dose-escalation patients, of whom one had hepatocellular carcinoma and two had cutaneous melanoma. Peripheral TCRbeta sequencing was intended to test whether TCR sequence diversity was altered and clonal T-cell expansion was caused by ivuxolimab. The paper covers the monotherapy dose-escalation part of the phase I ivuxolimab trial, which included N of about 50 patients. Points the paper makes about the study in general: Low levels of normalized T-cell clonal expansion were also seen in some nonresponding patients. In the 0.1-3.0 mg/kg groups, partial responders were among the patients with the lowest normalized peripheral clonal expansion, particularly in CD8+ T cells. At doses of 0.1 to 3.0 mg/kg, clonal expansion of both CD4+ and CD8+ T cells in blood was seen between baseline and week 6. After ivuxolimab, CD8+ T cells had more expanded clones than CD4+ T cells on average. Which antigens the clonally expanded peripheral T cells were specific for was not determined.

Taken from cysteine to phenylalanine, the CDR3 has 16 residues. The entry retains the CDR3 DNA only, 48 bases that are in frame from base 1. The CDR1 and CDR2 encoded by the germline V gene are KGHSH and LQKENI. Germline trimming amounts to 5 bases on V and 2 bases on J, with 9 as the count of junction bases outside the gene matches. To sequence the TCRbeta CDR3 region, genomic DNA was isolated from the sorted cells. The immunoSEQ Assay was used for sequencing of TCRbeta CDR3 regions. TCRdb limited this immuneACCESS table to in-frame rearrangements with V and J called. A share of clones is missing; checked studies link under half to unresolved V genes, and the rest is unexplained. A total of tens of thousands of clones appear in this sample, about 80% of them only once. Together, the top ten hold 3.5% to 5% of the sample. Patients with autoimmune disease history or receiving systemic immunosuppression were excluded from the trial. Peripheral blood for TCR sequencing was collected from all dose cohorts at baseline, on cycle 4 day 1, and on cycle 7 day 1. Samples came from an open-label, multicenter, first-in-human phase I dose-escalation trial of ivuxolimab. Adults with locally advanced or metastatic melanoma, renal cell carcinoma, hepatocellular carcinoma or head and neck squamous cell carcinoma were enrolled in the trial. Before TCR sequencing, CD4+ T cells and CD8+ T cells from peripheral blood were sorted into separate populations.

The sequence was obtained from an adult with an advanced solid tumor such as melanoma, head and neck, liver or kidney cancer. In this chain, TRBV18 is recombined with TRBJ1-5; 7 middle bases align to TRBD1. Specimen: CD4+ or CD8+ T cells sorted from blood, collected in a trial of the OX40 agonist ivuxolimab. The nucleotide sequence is TGTGCCAGCTCAGCAACAGGGGACACCGGCAATCAGCCCCAGCATTTT. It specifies CASSATGDTGNQPQHF.